The TCR beta chain described here comes from a study of blood T cell repertoires in COVID-19. Method: immunoSEQ multiplex PCR; TCRdb's copy keeps in-frame clones and lacks some. The repertoire consists of approximately 200,000 clones, with under 85% occurring once and the leading ten covering 1.8%. V was pared by 6 bases and J by 0 bases, with 8 bases of the junction left unmatched. CDR3 length equals 14 residues. Germline lookup yields CDR1 SQVTM and CDR2 ANQGSEA. Residents of about two dozen US areas, aged roughly 18 to 89 years, made up the participants. Sequencing input: PBMCs or T cells enriched from blood (not recorded which). The rearrangement uses TRBV29-1 and TRBJ2-7; TRBD1 matches 7 bases. The clonotype was recovered from a man aged 55 to 69 who had recovered from COVID-19. The CDR3 DNA is TGCAGCGTGGCGGACAGGCCTTACTCCTACGAGCAGTACTTC. Amino acids: CSVADRPYSYEQYF.